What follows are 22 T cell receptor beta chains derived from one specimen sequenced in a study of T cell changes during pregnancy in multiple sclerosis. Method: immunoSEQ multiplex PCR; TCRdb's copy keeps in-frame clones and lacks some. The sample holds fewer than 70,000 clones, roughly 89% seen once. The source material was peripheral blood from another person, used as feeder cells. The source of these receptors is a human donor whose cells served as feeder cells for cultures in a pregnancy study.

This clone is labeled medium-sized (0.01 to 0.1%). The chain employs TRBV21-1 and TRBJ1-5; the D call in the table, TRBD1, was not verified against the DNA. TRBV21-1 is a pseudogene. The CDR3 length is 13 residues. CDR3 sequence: CASTSQGNQPQHF. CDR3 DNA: TGTGCCAGCACCAGCCAGGGCAATCAGCCCCAGCATTTT.

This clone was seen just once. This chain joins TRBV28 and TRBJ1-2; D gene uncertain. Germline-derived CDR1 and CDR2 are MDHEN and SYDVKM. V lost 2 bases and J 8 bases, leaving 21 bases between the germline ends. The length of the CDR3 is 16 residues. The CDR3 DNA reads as TGTGCCAGCAGTTTAACCCCCCCATCCGATAGTAGGGGCTACACCTTC. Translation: CASSLTPPSDSRGYTF.

CDR3 in amino acids: CASSRSGREETQYF. The CDR3 bases are TGTGCCAGCAGTCGTAGCGGGAGAGAAGAGACCCAGTACTTC. The J gene is TRBJ2-5, the V gene TRBV6-6, with 9 bases matching TRBD2. The CDR3 runs 14 residues. From germline, CDR1 is MNHNY and CDR2 SVGAGI (reference sequence). Unmatched junction bases numbered 4, after V lost 5 bases and J lost 3 bases.

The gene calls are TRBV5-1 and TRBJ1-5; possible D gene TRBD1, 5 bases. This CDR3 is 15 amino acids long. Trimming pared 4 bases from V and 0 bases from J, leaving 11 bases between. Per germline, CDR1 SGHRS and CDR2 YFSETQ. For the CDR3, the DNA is TGCGCCAGCAGCCCCGGGGCGGCTAGCAATCAGCCCCAGCATTTT. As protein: CASSPGAASNQPQHF.

CDR3 in amino acids: CASSPNIPDYSNQPQHF. The CDR3 DNA reads TGTGCCAGCTCACCCAACATCCCAGACTATAGCAATCAGCCCCAGCATTTT. V and J are TRBV18 and TRBJ1-5, with D unclear. Looked up from germline, CDR1 is KGHSH and CDR2 is LQKENI. V lost 3 bases and J lost 0, with 15 bases in between. This CDR3 is built from 17 residues.

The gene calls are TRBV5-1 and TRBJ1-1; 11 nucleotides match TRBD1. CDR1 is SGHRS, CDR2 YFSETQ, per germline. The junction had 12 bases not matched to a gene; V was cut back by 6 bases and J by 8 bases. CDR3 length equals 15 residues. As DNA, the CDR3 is TGCGCCAGCAAATTAGGGGGACAGGGGGTCGCCGAAGCTTTCTTT. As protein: CASKLGGQGVAEAFF.

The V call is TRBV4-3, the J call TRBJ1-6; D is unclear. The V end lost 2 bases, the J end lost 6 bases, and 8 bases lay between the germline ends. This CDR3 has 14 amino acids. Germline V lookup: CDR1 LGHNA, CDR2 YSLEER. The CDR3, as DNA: TGCGCCAGCAGCCAATGGAGGGCTAATTCACCCCTCCACTTT. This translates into CASSQWRANSPLHF.

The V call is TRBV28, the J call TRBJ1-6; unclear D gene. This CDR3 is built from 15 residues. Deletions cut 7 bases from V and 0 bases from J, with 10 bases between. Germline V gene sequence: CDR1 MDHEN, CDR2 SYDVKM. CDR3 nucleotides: TGTGCCAGCACCTACCACCGCTCCTATAATTCACCCCTCCACTTT. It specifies CASTYHRSYNSPLHF.

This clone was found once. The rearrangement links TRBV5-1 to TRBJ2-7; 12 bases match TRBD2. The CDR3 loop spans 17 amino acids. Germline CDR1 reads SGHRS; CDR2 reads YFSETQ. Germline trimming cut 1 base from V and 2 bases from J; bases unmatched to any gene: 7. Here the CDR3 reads CASSLRASGGAAYEQYF. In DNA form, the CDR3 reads TGCGCCAGCAGCTTGAGGGCTAGCGGGGGGGCCGCCTACGAGCAGTACTTC.

The CDR3 DNA reads as TGTGCCAGCAGGGAGGCAGGGGGCATCGAAAACATTCAGTACTTC. This codes for CASREAGGIENIQYF. V is TRBV6-5 and J is TRBJ2-4; TRBD1 matches at 8 bases. Unmatched junction bases numbered 9, after V lost 6 bases and J lost 5 bases. CDR3 length equals 15 residues. In germline, CDR1 is MNHEY, CDR2 SVGAGI.

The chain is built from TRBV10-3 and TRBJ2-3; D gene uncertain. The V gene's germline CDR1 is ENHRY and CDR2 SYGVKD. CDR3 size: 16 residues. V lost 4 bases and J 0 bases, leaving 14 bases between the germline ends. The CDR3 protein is CAISVGRTTSTDTQYF. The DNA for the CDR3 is TGTGCCATCAGTGTGGGCAGGACCACTAGCACAGATACGCAGTATTTT.

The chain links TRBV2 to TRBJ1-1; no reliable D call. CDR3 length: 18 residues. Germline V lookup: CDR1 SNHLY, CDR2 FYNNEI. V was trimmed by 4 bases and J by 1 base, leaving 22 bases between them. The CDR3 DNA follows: TGTGCCAGCAGTGCACCTAGGGAGAGGGAAGGAGCGAACACTGAAGCTTTCTTT. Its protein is CASSAPREREGANTEAFF.

CDR3 sequence (DNA): TGTGCCAGCCGCTCCCGGGTAGAAAAACTGTTTTTT. It yields the protein CASRSRVEKLFF. The chain is built from TRBV28 and TRBJ1-4; the D is unclear. The germline V gene encodes CDR1 MDHEN and CDR2 SYDVKM. This CDR3 spans 12 amino acids. V lost 8 bases and J lost 8, with 12 bases in between.

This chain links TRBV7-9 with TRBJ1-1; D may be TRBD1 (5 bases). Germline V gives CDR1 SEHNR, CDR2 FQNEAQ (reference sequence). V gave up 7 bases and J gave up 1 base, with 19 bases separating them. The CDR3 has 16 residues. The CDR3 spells CASIVRVASGNTEAFF. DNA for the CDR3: TGTGCCAGCATAGTCAGGGTTGCCTCCGGGAACACTGAAGCTTTCTTT.

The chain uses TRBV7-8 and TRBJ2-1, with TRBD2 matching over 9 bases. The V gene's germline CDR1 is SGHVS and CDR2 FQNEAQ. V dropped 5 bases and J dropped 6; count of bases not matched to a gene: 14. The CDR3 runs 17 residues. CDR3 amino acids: CASSPGQGLAGGNEQFF. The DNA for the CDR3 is TGTGCCAGCAGCCCTGGCCAGGGACTAGCAGGGGGCAATGAGCAGTTCTTC.

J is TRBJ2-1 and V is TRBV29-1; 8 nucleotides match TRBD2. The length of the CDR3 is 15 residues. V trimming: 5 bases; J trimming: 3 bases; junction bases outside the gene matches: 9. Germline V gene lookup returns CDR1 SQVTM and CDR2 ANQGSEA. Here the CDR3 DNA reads TGCAGCGTTTGTTCAGCGGGAGCTGGCTACAATGAGCAGTTCTTC. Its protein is CSVCSAGAGYNEQFF.

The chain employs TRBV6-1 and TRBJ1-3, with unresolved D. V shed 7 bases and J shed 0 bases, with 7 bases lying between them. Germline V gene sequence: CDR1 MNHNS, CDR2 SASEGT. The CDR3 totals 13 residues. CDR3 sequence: CASMVRSGNTIYF. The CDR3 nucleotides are TGTGCCAGCATGGTACGCTCTGGAAACACCATATATTTT.

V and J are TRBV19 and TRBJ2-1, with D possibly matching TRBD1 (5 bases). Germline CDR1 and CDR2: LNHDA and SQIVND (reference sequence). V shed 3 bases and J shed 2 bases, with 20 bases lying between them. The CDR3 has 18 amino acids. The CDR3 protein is CASSITGPSALTYNEQFF. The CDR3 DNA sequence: TGTGCCAGTAGTATTACAGGTCCCTCAGCCCTAACCTACAATGAGCAGTTCTTC.

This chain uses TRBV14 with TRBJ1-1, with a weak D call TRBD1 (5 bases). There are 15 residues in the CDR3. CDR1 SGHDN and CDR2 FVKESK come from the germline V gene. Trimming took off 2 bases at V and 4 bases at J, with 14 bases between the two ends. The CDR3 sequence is CASSQFVAGGTEAFF. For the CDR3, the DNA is TGTGCCAGCAGCCAATTTGTCGCCGGGGGCACTGAAGCTTTCTTT.

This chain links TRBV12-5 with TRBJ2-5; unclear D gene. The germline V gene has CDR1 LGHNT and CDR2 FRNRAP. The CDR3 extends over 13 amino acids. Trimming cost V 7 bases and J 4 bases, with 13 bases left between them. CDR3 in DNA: TGTGCTAGTGCCCGAGGTAGTACAGAGACCCAGTACTTC. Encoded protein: CASARGSTETQYF. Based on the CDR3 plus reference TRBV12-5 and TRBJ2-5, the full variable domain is DARVTQTPRHKVTEMGQEVTMRCQPILGHNTVFWYRQTMMQGLELLAYFRNRAPLDDSGMPKDRFSAEMPDATLATLKIQPSEPRDSAVYFCASARGSTETQYFGPGTRLLVL.

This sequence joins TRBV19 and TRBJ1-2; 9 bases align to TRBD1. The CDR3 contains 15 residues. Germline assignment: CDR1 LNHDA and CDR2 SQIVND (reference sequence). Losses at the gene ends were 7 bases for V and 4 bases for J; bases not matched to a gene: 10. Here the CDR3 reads CASTPAGTGSYGYTF. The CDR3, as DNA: TGTGCCAGTACCCCCGCCGGGACAGGGAGCTATGGCTACACCTTC.

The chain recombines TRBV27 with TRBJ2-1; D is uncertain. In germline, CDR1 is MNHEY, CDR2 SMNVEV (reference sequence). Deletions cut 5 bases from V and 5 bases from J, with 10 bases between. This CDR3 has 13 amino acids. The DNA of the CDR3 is TGTGCCAGCAGTCCTTCTTGGGACAATGAGCAGTTCTTC. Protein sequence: CASSPSWDNEQFF.